The 10 T cell receptor beta chains below all came from one sample that was sequenced in a study of T cells in Graves' hyperthyroidism and ophthalmopathy. TCR beta CDR3 sequences were amplified from RNA transcripts. The study used the HTBI primer set for a first-round RT-PCR of the TCR CDR3. TCRdb analysed the multiplex PCR reads with MiXCR anew, one entry per CDR3 protein. The profile shows 550,000 to 650,000 distinct CDR3 sequences, 12% to 15% of them singletons. The sequencing input was blood. The origin of the receptors is a woman in her thirties or forties with Graves' hyperthyroidism.

V gene TRBV20-1 combines with J gene TRBJ1-5; weak D call: TRBD1 (6 bases). The V gene's germline CDR1 is DFQATT and CDR2 SNEGSKA (reference sequence). The CDR3 consists of 13 residues. Trimming removed 5 bases at V and 10 bases at J, with 18 bases between. The CDR3 sequence is CSAPIQGGEPQHF. The CDR3 region has the DNA TGCAGTGCTCCAATACAGGGCGGCGAACCCCAGCATTTT.

The chain uses TRBV29-1 and TRBJ2-7; tentatively, D is TRBD1 (6 bases). This CDR3 is 12 amino acids long. CDR1 SQVTM and CDR2 ANQGSEA come from the germline V gene. V lost 7 bases and J 0 bases, leaving 10 bases between the germline ends. In nucleotides, the CDR3 is TGCAGCGACCCGGACAGCTCCTACGAGCAGTACTTC. Amino acids: CSDPDSSYEQYF.

The chain combines TRBV3-1 with TRBJ2-2, with 13 bases identical to TRBD2. Germline CDR1 is LGHDT and CDR2 is YNNKEL (reference sequence). The V gene end was trimmed by 4 bases and the J gene end by 7 bases; junction bases not matched to a gene: 6. CDR3 size: 16 residues. DNA of the CDR3: TGTGCCAGCAGCCTAACTAGCGGGAGGGCCCACGGGGAGCTGTTTTTT. Protein product: CASSLTSGRAHGELFF.

This clonotype was observed a handful of times. The chain employs TRBV18 and TRBJ2-6; D is unresolved. The CDR3 spans 19 residues. Trimming stripped 2 bases from V and 4 bases from J, with 21 bases between. Germline V CDR1 and CDR2: KGHSH, LQKENI. The CDR3 sequence is CASSPKELGNLSGANVLTF. CDR3 DNA sequence: TGTGCCAGCTCACCAAAGGAATTAGGAAACCTCTCCGGGGCCAACGTCCTGACTTTC. Full variable domain (missing parts from reference TRBV18 and TRBJ2-6): NAGVMQNPRHLVRRRGQEARLRCSPMKGHSHVYWYRQLPEEGLKFMVYLQKENIIDESGMPKERFSAEFPKEGPSILRIQQVVRGDSAAYFCASSPKELGNLSGANVLTFGAGSRLTVL.

The sample holds a few counts of this clonotype. Possible read error: a much larger clone is one base away. The rearrangement links TRBV12-3 or TRBV12-4 to TRBJ1-5; D is unresolved. CDR3 length: 13 residues. CDR3 DNA: TGTGCCAGCAGTTTGGAGGGAACGCAGCCCCGGCATTTT. This gives the protein CASSLEGTQPRHF.

In this sample, this clonotype turned up many times. The rearrangement joins TRBV5-1 to TRBJ2-1; tentative D call: TRBD1 (6 bases). V gave up 0 bases and J gave up 2 bases, with 12 bases separating them. Germline CDR1 and CDR2: SGHRS and YFSETQ. There are 16 residues in the CDR3. The CDR3 reads CASSLARTDTYNEQFF. CDR3 nucleotide sequence: TGCGCCAGCAGCTTGGCCCGGACAGATACCTACAATGAGCAGTTCTTC.

This clonotype showed up just a few times. This may be a read error: a much more frequent sequence differs by one nucleotide. The CDR3, as DNA: TGTGCCAGCAGCTCCCGGAAGTATTACGAGCAGTACTTC. It encodes CASSSRKYYEQYF. V and J are TRBV5-6 and TRBJ2-7; D gene ambiguous. The V end lost 3 bases, the J end lost 4 bases, and 11 bases lay between the germline ends. CDR3 length: 13 residues. Germline loops: CDR1 SGHDT, CDR2 YYEEEE.

This clonotype was recorded once. This sequence joins TRBV6-1 and TRBJ2-2; TRBD2 is a possible D gene (5 bases). V lost 3 bases to trimming and J lost 5 bases, with 16 bases between them. Germline values: CDR1 MNHNS, CDR2 SASEGT. The CDR3 has 16 residues. The CDR3 region has the DNA TGTGCCAGCAGTGATTGGGCTAGCCGTTTAACCGGGGAGCTGTTTTTT. Protein product: CASSDWASRLTGELFF.

This clonotype occurred a few times. The V gene is TRBV7-6, the J gene TRBJ2-1; D uncertain. V dropped 5 bases and J dropped 4 bases, with 18 bases sitting between them. There are 16 residues in the CDR3. Germline CDR1 and CDR2: SGHVS and FNYEAQ. CDR3 protein: CASSLSHSVTYNEQFF. As DNA, the CDR3 is TGTGCCAGCAGCCTATCACACTCCGTTACATACAATGAGCAGTTCTTC.

The chain couples TRBV6-1 to TRBJ2-3, with D tentatively TRBD2 (5 bases). The CDR3 is 14 amino acids. Trimming took off 5 bases at V and 6 bases at J, with 15 bases between the two ends. Germline V gives CDR1 MNHNS, CDR2 SASEGT. CDR3 sequence reads: CASSYPGGWDTQYF. For the CDR3, the DNA is TGTGCCAGCAGTTATCCCGGAGGCTGGGATACGCAGTATTTT.